Shown below are 9 T cell receptor beta chains from a single sample sequenced in a study of cytomegalovirus exposure and HLA in healthy donors. Primers: 60 Vbeta forward and 13 Jbeta reverse. Profiling relied on immunoSEQ multiplex PCR, and the TCRdb table lists in-frame clones only, not all of them. The sample carries tens of thousands of clones, roughly four fifths recorded once. The sequencing input was PBMCs. The receptors come from a human donor in good health.

The chain couples TRBV28 to TRBJ2-7; perhaps TRBD2 as D (6 bases). V lost 6 bases, J lost 3 bases, and 15 bases lay in between. CDR1 and CDR2 from the germline V gene are MDHEN and SYDVKM. This CDR3 comprises 14 residues. The CDR3 DNA reads TGTGCCAGCAGCCCAAGTGGGGGGATCTACGAGCAGTACTTC. Its translation: CASSPSGGIYEQYF.

V is TRBV7-3 and J is TRBJ2-1, with 11 bases that match TRBD2. There are 14 residues in the CDR3. Germline values: CDR1 SGHTA, CDR2 FQGTGA. Trimming took 6 bases from V and 6 from J; bases not matched to a gene: 4. CDR3: CASRVAGGPNEQFF. CDR3 coding DNA: TGTGCCAGCAGGGTAGCGGGGGGGCCCAATGAGCAGTTCTTC.

This clone was counted once. The gene calls are TRBV5-4 and TRBJ2-5; D is possibly TRBD2 (6 bases). Gene TRBJ2-7 matches the end of the DNA better, so the J call may be wrong. Germline lookup yields CDR1 SGHNT and CDR2 YYREEE (reference sequence). The CDR3 covers 14 residues. For the CDR3, the DNA is TGTGCCAGCAGCCCAGGAGCGGGCCACTACGAGCAGTACTTC. This encodes CASSPGAGHYEQYF.

The rearrangement joins TRBV19 to TRBJ1-6; D unclear. V was trimmed by 1 base and J by 9 bases, leaving 31 bases between them. Germline CDR1 LNHDA, CDR2 SQIVND (reference sequence). The CDR3 is made up of 21 amino acids. The CDR3 DNA reads as TGTGCCAGTAGTATAGCCCTCCTTATAGGGAGGCCCTCTTCCCCAATTTCACCCCTCCACTTT. It is translated as CASSIALLIGRPSSPISPLHF.

The genes are TRBV7-9 and TRBJ2-7, with 10 bases lining up with TRBD2. V dropped 5 bases and J dropped 3; count of bases not matched to a gene: 7. The CDR3 totals 15 residues. Per germline, CDR1 SEHNR and CDR2 FQNEAQ (reference sequence). CDR3 protein: CASSPWGLANYEQYF. CDR3 bases: TGTGCCAGCAGCCCGTGGGGACTAGCGAACTACGAGCAGTACTTC.

Concerning this clone itself: Other DNA sequences from this sample encode an identical CDR3 as well. The gene calls are TRBV7-2 and TRBJ1-4; 8 nucleotides match TRBD1. The V gene end was trimmed by 1 base and the J gene end by 5 bases; junction bases not matched to a gene: 3. The germline CDR1 and CDR2 sequences are SGHTA and FQGNSA. The CDR3 is 15 amino acids. CDR3 protein: CASSLGGQANEKLFF. CDR3 in DNA: TGTGCCAGCAGCTTAGGGGGACAGGCGAATGAAAAACTGTTTTTT.

The chain is built from TRBV19 and TRBJ1-6, with D possibly being TRBD1 (5 bases). The CDR3 totals 15 residues. Per the germline V gene, CDR1 is LNHDA and CDR2 is SQIVND (reference sequence). Trimming left V 7 bases short and J 3 bases short, with 13 bases between. The CDR3 sequence is CASTPGGVYNSPLHF. The CDR3 coding sequence is TGTGCCAGTACCCCGGGGGGGGTCTATAATTCACCCCTCCACTTT.

The chain uses TRBV12-2 and TRBJ2-1; TRBD2 is the table's D call, not checked against the DNA. TRBV12-2 is annotated as a pseudogene. CDR3 size: 18 residues. The CDR3 spells CASRLALRRLAGNNEQFF. The CDR3 DNA reads TGTGCAAGTCGCTTAGCGCTAAGAAGGCTAGCGGGAAACAATGAGCAGTTCTTC.

V and J are TRBV7-2 and TRBJ2-5; 8 bases map to TRBD2. The CDR3 consists of 16 residues. Trimming cost V 3 bases and J 5 bases; bases outside gene matches: 11. CDR1 and CDR2 from the germline V gene are SGHTA and FQGNSA. CDR3 nucleotide sequence: TGTGCCAGCAGCTTTGAACAACCGGGACTAGGTGAGACCCAGTACTTC. Its translation is CASSFEQPGLGETQYF.